This T cell receptor (beta chain) was captured in a study of a mutant IDH1 vaccine in newly diagnosed glioma. Looking at the study overall: Scheduled for weeks 1, 3, 5, 7, 11, 15, 19 and 23, eight vaccinations were given to patients. Once 4-6 weeks had passed after radiotherapy alone, vaccination started, or it started with temozolomide cycles. Pretreatment consisted of radiotherapy, temozolomide, or both, with most receiving both. Whole-study findings and limits: Pseudoprogression appeared independent of alterations in top peripheral clonotypes.

CDR1 is SGDLS, CDR2 YYNGEE, per germline. The junction had 8 bases not matched to a gene; V was cut back by 3 bases and J by 2 bases. The CDR3 totals 17 residues. Clones were sequenced by immunoSEQ multiplex PCR, and TCRdb holds only the in-frame ones, with some missing. This sample has around 53,000 clones, with roughly nine tenths found just once. To note about this clone: Its antigen is not known.

Regarding time point: week 11, during vaccination. In the vaccine, a single dose held 300 ug of the mutant IDH1 20-mer peptide, along with topical imiquimod. The sample in question was PBMCs, obtained from a glioma patient whose treatment included an IDH1 peptide vaccine. This receptor was obtained from a man between 50 and 59 years old with glioma. The chain is built from TRBV9 and TRBJ2-6; 7 positions agree with TRBD1. Here the CDR3 reads CASSGGGLGAGANVLTF. The CDR3 DNA reads TGTGCCAGCAGCGGAGGGGGCCTGGGAGCTGGGGCCAACGTCCTGACTTTC.